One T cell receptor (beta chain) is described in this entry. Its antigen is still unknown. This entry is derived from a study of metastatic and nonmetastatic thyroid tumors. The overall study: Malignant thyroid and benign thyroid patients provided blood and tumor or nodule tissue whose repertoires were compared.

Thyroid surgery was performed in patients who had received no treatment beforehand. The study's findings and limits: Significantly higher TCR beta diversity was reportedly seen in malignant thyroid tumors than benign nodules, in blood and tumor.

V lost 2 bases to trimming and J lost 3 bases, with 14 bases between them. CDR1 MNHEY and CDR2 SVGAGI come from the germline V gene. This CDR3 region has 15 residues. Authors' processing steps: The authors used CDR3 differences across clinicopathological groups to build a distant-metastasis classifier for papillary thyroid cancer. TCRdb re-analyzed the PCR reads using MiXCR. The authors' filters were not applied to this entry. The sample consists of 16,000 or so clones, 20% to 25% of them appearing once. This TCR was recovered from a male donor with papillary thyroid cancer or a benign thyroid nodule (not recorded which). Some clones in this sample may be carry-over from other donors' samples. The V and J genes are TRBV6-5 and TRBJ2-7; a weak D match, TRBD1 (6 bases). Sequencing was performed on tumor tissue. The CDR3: CASSYGSQGFYEQYF. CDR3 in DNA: TGTGCCAGCAGTTACGGGTCACAGGGTTTCTACGAGCAGTACTTC.